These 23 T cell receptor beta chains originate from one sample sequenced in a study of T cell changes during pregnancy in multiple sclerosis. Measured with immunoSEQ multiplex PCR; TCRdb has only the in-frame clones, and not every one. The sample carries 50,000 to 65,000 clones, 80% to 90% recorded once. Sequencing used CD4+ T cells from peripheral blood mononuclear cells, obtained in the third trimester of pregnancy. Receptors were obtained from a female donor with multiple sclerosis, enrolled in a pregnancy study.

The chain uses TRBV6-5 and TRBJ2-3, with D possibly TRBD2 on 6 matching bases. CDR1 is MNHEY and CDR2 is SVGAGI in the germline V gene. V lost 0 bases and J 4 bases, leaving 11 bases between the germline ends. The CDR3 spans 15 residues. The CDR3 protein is CASSYSTSWPDTQYF. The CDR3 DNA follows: TGTGCCAGCAGTTACTCGACTAGTTGGCCAGATACGCAGTATTTT.

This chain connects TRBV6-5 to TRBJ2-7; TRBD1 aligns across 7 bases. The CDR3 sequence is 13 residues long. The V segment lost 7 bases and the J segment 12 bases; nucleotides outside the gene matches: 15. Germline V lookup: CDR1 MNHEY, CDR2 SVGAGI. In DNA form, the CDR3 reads TGTGCCAGCACCCCATCAGGGGGAGAACCTCCGTACTTC. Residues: CASTPSGGEPPYF.

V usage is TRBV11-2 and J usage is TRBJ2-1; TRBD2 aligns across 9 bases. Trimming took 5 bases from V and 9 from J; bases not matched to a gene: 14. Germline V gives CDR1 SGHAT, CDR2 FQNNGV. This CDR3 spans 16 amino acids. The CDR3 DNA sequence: TGTGCCAGCAGCCACTTGCGGGAGGGGGGGGTGGGTGAGCAGTTCTTC. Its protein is CASSHLREGGVGEQFF.

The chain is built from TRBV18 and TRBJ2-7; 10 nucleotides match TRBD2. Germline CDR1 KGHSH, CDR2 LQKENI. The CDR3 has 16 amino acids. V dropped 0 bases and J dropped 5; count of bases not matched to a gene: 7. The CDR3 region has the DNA TGTGCCAGCTCACCACCTACGACTAGCGGGCGCAACGAGCAGTACTTC. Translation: CASSPPTTSGRNEQYF.

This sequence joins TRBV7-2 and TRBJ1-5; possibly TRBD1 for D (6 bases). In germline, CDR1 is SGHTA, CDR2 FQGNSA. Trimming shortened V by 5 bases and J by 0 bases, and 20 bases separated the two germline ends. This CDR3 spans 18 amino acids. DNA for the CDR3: TGTGCCAGCAGCCGAACAGGGAATCGGCTATATAGCAATCAGCCCCAGCATTTT. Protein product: CASSRTGNRLYSNQPQHF.

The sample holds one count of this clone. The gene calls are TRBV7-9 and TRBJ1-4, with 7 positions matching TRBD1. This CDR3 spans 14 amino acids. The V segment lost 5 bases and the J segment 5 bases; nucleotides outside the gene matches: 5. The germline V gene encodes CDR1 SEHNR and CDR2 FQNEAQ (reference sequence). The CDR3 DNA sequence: TGTGCCAGCAGCCCCGGGACAGTGAATGAAAAACTGTTTTTT. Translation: CASSPGTVNEKLFF.

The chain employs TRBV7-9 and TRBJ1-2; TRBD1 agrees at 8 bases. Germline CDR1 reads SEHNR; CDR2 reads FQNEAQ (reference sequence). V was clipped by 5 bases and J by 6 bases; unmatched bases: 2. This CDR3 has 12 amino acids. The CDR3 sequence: CASSPTGDGYTF. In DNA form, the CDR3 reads TGTGCCAGCAGCCCGACAGGGGATGGCTACACCTTC.

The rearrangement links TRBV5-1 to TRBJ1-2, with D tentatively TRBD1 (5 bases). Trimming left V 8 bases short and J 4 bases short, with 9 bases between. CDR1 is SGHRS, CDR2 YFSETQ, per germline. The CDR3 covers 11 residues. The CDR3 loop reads CARRQFYGYTF. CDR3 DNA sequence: TGCGCCAGACGACAGTTCTATGGCTACACCTTC.

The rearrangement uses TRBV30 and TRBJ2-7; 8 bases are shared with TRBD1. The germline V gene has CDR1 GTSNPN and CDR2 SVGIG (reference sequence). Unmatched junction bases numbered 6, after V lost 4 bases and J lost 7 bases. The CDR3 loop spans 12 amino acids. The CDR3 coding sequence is TGTGCCTGGAATGCAGGGGGCTGGGAGCAGTACTTC. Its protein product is CAWNAGGWEQYF.

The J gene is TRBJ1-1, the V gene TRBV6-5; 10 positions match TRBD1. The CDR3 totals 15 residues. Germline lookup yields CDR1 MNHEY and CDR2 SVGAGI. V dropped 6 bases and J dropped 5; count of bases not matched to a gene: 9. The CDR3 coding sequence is TGTGCCAGCAGCTGGTTTAGGACAGGGGGAACTGAAGCTTTCTTT. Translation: CASSWFRTGGTEAFF.

The CDR3 sequence: CASSRGVDQPQHF. The CDR3, as DNA: TGTGCCAGCAGCCGGGGAGTCGATCAGCCCCAGCATTTT. The chain uses TRBV7-9 and TRBJ1-5; D call uncertain. The CDR3 covers 13 residues. The germline V and J ends were trimmed by 5 bases and 5 bases, with 10 bases remaining between them. CDR1 is SEHNR and CDR2 is FQNEAQ in the germline V gene (reference sequence). Using reference TRBV7-9 and TRBJ1-5 for the parts outside the CDR3, the full variable domain is DTGVSQNPRHKITKRGQNVTFRCDPISEHNRLYWYRQTLGQGPEFLTYFQNEAQLEKSRLLSDRFSAERPKGSFSTLEIQRTEQGDSAMYLCASSRGVDQPQHFGDGTRLSIL.

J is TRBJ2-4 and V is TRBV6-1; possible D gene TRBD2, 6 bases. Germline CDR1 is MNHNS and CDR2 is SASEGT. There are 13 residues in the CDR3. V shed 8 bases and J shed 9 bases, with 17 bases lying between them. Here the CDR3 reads CASGTGDGGIQYF. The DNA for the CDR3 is TGTGCCAGCGGAACGGGAGACGGGGGCATTCAGTACTTC.

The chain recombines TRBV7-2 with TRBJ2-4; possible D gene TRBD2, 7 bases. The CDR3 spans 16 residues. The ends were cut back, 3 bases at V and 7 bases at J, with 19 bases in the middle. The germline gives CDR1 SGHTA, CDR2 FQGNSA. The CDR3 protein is CASSFQGGGPKNIQYF. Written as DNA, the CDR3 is TGTGCCAGCAGCTTTCAAGGCGGGGGCCCTAAGAACATTCAGTACTTC.

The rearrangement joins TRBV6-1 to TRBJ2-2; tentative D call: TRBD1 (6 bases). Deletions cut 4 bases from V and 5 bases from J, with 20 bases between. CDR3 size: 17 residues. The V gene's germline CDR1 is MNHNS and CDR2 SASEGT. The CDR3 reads CASSAILGTLTTGELFF. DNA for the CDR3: TGTGCCAGCAGTGCCATCCTCGGGACACTAACGACCGGGGAGCTGTTTTTT.

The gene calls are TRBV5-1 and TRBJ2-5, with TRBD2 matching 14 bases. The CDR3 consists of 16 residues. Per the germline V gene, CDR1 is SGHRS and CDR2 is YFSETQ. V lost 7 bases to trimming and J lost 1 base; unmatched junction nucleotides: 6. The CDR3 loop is CASQGTSGGLQETQYF. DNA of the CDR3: TGCGCCAGCCAAGGGACTAGCGGGGGCCTCCAAGAGACCCAGTACTTC.

This CDR3 is CASSTGTTRHYGYTF. The CDR3 DNA is TGCGCCAGCAGCACCGGGACAACGAGGCACTATGGCTACACCTTC. J is TRBJ1-2 and V is TRBV5-1; perhaps TRBD1 as D (6 bases). Trimming left V 4 bases short and J 3 bases short, with 16 bases between. CDR3 length: 15 amino acids. Germline values: CDR1 SGHRS, CDR2 YFSETQ.

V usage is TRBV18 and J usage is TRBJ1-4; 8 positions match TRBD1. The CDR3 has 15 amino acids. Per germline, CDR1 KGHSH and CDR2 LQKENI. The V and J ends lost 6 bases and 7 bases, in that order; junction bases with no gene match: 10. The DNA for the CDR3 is TGTGCCAGCTCGCTGCAGGGGGCCGGCGGTGAAAAACTGTTTTTT. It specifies CASSLQGAGGEKLFF.

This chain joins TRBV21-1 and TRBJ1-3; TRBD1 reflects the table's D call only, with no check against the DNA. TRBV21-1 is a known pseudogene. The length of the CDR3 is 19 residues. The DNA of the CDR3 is TGTGCCAGCAGCACCGGGAACAGGGGGTTTCTTGTCTCTGGAAACACCATATATTTT. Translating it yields CASSTGNRGFLVSGNTIYF.

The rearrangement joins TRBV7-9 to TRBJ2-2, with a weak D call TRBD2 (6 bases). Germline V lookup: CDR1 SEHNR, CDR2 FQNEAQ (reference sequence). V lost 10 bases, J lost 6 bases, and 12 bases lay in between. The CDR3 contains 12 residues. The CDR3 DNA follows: TGTGCCAACGATCTAGCGTCCGGGGAGCTGTTTTTT. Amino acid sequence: CANDLASGELFF.

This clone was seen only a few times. The CDR3 is CASSAGQGQTEAFF. The CDR3 DNA follows: TGTGCCAGCAGTGCGGGACAGGGTCAAACTGAAGCTTTCTTT. The chain employs TRBV6-1 and TRBJ1-1, with 9 nucleotides matching TRBD1. Germline V CDR1 and CDR2: MNHNS, SASEGT. V trimming: 4 bases; J trimming: 5 bases; junction bases outside the gene matches: 5. The CDR3 spans 14 residues.

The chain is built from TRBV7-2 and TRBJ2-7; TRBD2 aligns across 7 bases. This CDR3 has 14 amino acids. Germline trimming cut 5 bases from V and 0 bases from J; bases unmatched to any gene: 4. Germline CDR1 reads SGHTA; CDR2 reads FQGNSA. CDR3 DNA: TGTGCCAGCAGCAGGCTAGCGGCCTCCTACGAGCAGTACTTC. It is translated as CASSRLAASYEQYF. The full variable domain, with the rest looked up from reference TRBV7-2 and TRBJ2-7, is GAGVSQSPSNKVTEKGKDVELRCDPISGHTALYWYRQSLGQGLEFLIYFQGNSAPDKSGLPSDRFSAERTGGSVSTLTIQRTQQEDSAVYLCASSRLAASYEQYFGPGTRLTVT.

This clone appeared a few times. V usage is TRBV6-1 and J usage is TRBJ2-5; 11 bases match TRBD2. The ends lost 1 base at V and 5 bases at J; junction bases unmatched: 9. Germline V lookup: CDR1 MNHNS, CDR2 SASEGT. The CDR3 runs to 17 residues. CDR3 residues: CASSEDRLAGLVETQYF. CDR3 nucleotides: TGTGCCAGCAGTGAAGATCGACTAGCGGGACTTGTGGAGACCCAGTACTTC.

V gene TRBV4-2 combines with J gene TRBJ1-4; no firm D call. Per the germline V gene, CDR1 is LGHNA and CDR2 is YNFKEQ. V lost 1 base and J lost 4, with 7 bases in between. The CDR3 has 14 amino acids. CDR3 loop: CASSQVSFNEKLFF. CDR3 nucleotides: TGTGCCAGCAGCCAAGTCTCCTTTAATGAAAAACTGTTTTTT.